The rows below give T cell receptor beta chains drawn from one sample of a study of T cell changes during pregnancy in multiple sclerosis. Profiled with immunoSEQ multiplex PCR; TCRdb holds only in-frame clones, not every one. The sample lists fewer than 35,000 clones, almost 90% occurring once. The sequences come from CD4+ T cells from peripheral blood mononuclear cells, collected in the third trimester of pregnancy. The receptors here all came from a female donor in good health, enrolled as a control in a pregnancy study. CDR3s include the opening cysteine and the closing phenylalanine or tryptophan. The D gene is left open where the match is weak. Rows give clone size only sometimes, using once, few, many, or a class for an expanded clone.

v_call: TRBV6-5; clone_size: once; j_call: TRBJ1-5; d_call: NA; cdr3_nt: TGTGCCAGCAGTATCACACAGGTCCACAATCAGCCCCAGCATTTT; cdr3_aa: CASSITQVHNQPQHF
v_call: TRBV4-1; clone_size: NA; j_call: TRBJ1-1; d_call: NA; cdr3_nt: TGCGCCAGCGGGCAGTTGAACACTGAAGCTTTCTTT; cdr3_aa: CASGQLNTEAFF
v_call: TRBV27; clone_size: NA; j_call: TRBJ1-5; d_call: NA; cdr3_nt: TGTGCCAGCAGTCCACTTGCCAGGGGTTTCAATCAGCCCCAGCATTTT; cdr3_aa: CASSPLARGFNQPQHF
v_call: TRBV7-2; clone_size: NA; j_call: TRBJ1-5; d_call: TRBD1; cdr3_nt: TGTGCCAGCAGCCTAGGGGAGGGACAGGGTAGACAGCCCCAGCATTTT; cdr3_aa: CASSLGEGQGRQPQHF
v_call: TRBV10-3; clone_size: NA; j_call: TRBJ2-3; d_call: TRBD2; cdr3_nt: TGTGCCATCCTCTCGCGGGGGGGCGGAAGCACAGATACGCAGTATTTT; cdr3_aa: CAILSRGGGSTDTQYF
v_call: TRBV19; clone_size: once; j_call: TRBJ1-1; d_call: NA; cdr3_nt: TGTGCCAGTACCACGACAGGAGGAACTGAAGCTTTCTTT; cdr3_aa: CASTTTGGTEAFF
v_call: TRBV7-7; clone_size: NA; j_call: TRBJ2-1; d_call: TRBD1; cdr3_nt: TGTGCTAGCAGCTTAGGGCAGGGGGCGGGCAATGAGCAGTTCTTC; cdr3_aa: CASSLGQGAGNEQFF
v_call: TRBV6-5; clone_size: NA; j_call: TRBJ2-1; d_call: NA; cdr3_nt: TGTGCCAGCAGATCCGACAGTGACAATGAGCAGTTCTTC; cdr3_aa: CASRSDSDNEQFF
v_call: TRBV19; clone_size: NA; j_call: TRBJ1-1; d_call: NA; cdr3_nt: TGTGCCGCCAGGTTGAACACTGAAGCTTTCTTT; cdr3_aa: CAARLNTEAFF
v_call: TRBV5-1; clone_size: NA; j_call: TRBJ2-5; d_call: NA; cdr3_nt: TGCGCCAGCAGCTTGGGAGGTCAGGAGACCCAGTACTTC; cdr3_aa: CASSLGGQETQYF
v_call: TRBV4-3; clone_size: NA; j_call: TRBJ2-3; d_call: TRBD2; cdr3_nt: TGCGCCAGCAGCCTCAGCCCCTTACTAGCGGGGGGCGCAGATACGCAGTATTTT; cdr3_aa: CASSLSPLLAGGADTQYF
v_call: TRBV5-1; clone_size: once; j_call: TRBJ1-6; d_call: NA; cdr3_nt: TGCGCCAGCAGCCCAGGGGTAGGGTCCTATAATTCACCCCTCCACTTT; cdr3_aa: CASSPGVGSYNSPLHF
v_call: TRBV11-2; clone_size: NA; j_call: TRBJ2-4; d_call: TRBD1; cdr3_nt: TGTGCCAGCAGCTTAGTAGGGACAGGGTGGGACAAAAACATTCAGTACTTC; cdr3_aa: CASSLVGTGWDKNIQYF
v_call: TRBV11-3; clone_size: NA; j_call: TRBJ2-1; d_call: NA; cdr3_nt: TGTGCCAGCAGCTTCTCCGACAACTCCTACAATGAGCAGTTCTTC; cdr3_aa: CASSFSDNSYNEQFF
v_call: TRBV19; clone_size: once; j_call: TRBJ2-1; d_call: NA; cdr3_nt: TGTGCCAGTAGTATTACAGGGTTTGGGGCCTACAATGAGCAGTTCTTC; cdr3_aa: CASSITGFGAYNEQFF
v_call: TRBV10-3; clone_size: NA; j_call: TRBJ1-2; d_call: NA; cdr3_nt: TGTGCCATCAGTTCTGCGGCCTATGGCTACACCTTC; cdr3_aa: CAISSAAYGYTF
v_call: TRBV12-5; clone_size: NA; j_call: TRBJ1-3; d_call: TRBD1; cdr3_nt: TGTGCTAGTGGTTTGGTACCTGGGACAGGGAGCTCTGGAAACACCATATATTTT; cdr3_aa: CASGLVPGTGSSGNTIYF